The source of this T cell receptor beta chain is a study of tumor and adjacent non-tumor tissue in lung cancer. For the study at large: On average, productive TCRbeta reads reached roughly 3.9 million per sample.

This CDR3 contains 13 residues. The germline V gene encodes CDR1 KGHSH and CDR2 LQKENI. Trimming stripped 0 bases from V and 7 bases from J, with 9 bases between. TCRbeta libraries were built with three rounds of nested PCR, modified from ARM-PCR. In TCRdb, the multiplex PCR reads were re-called with MiXCR into one record per CDR3 protein. Among tens of thousands of distinct CDR3 sequences listed, about two thirds were seen once. A note on this clonotype: Its antigen is unknown. A single base separates this from a much larger clone, so it may be a read error. A read error is likely, as this CDR3 ends without the conserved phenylalanine or tryptophan.

Findings of the study overall: Compared with tumor, normal lung showed significantly lower TCR diversity.

The template was RNA from unsorted bulk tissue. Distant lung tissue was collected more than 3 cm away from the tumor edge. Donors were chemotherapy-naive, newly diagnosed lung cancer surgical patients in China, August–November 2014. This TCR came from a woman between 45 and 60 years old with non-small cell lung cancer. The chain joins TRBV18 to TRBJ1-1; no clear D gene. The sequenced sample was distant non-tumor lung tissue. CDR3 coding DNA: TGTGCCAGCTCACCACCGGGTGAGCTTGAAGCTTTCTTG. This encodes CASSPPGELEAFL.